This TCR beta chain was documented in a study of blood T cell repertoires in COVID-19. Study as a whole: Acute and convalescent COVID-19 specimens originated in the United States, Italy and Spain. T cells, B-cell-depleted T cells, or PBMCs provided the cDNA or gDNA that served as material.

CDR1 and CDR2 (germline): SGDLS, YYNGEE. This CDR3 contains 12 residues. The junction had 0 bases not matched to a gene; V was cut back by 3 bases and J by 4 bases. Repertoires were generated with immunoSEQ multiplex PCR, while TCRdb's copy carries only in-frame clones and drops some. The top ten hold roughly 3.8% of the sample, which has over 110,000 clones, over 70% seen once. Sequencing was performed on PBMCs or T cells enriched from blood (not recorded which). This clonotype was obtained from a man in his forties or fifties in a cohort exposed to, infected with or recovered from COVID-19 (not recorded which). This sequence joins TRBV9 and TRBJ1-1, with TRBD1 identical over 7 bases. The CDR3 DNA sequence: TGTGCCAGCAGCGACAGGGGCACTGAAGCTTTCTTT. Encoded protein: CASSDRGTEAFF.